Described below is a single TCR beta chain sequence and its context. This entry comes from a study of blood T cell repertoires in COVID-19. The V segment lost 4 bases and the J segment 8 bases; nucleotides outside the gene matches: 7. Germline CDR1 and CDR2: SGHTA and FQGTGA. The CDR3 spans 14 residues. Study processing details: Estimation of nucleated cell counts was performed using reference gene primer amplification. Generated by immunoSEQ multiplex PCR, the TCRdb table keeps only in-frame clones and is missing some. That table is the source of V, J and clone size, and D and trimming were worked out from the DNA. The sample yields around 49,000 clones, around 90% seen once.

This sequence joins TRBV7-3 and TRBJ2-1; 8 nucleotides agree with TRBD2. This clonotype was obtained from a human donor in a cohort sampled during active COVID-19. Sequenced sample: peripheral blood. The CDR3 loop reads CASSYAGGLYEQFF. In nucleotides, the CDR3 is TGTGCCAGCAGCTACGCGGGAGGACTCTATGAGCAGTTCTTC.